Listed here are 21 T cell receptor beta chains from one sample, sequenced in a study of cytomegalovirus exposure and HLA in healthy donors. Assay: immunoSEQ multiplex PCR; the TCRdb copy retains only in-frame clones and omits some. The profile shows more than 120,000 clones, approximately 88% of them singletons. The sequenced material came from PBMCs. The origin of the receptors is a young man in good health and CMV-seropositive.

The genes are TRBV7-9 and TRBJ2-3; 9 positions match TRBD2. CDR1 is SEHNR and CDR2 is FQNEAQ in the germline V gene (reference sequence). There are 14 residues in the CDR3. The V segment lost 5 bases and the J segment 5 bases; nucleotides outside the gene matches: 5. CDR3 amino acids: CASSPSTSGDTQYF. The CDR3, as DNA: TGTGCCAGCAGCCCATCGACTAGCGGAGATACGCAGTATTTT.

CDR3 region: CASSLSARGTDTQYF. The DNA for the CDR3 is TGTGCCAGCAGTTTAAGTGCCAGGGGCACAGATACGCAGTATTTT. The V call is TRBV27, the J call TRBJ2-3; perhaps TRBD1 as D (5 bases). This CDR3 is 15 amino acids long. The germline gives CDR1 MNHEY, CDR2 SMNVEV (reference sequence). The V end was cut by 2 bases, the J end by 1 base, with 10 bases between.

The chain couples TRBV28 to TRBJ2-4; D is unresolved. CDR1 and CDR2 (germline): MDHEN, SYDVKM. The CDR3 totals 15 residues. V gave up 8 bases and J gave up 0 bases, with 14 bases separating them. This CDR3 is CASCTAALAKNIQYF. DNA for the CDR3: TGTGCCAGCTGCACAGCCGCTCTAGCCAAAAACATTCAGTACTTC.

The V gene is TRBV5-6, the J gene TRBJ1-4; a weak D match, TRBD1 (5 bases). Looked up from germline, CDR1 is SGHDT and CDR2 is YYEEEE. V lost 5 bases to trimming and J lost 8 bases, with 16 bases between them. This CDR3 has 14 residues. The CDR3 sequence: CASRSITGSEKLFF. The CDR3 nucleotides are TGTGCCAGCAGGTCCATTACAGGAAGCGAAAAACTGTTTTTT.

The chain joins TRBV6-5 to TRBJ1-2, with 7 bases fitting TRBD1. CDR3 length: 13 residues. The germline gives CDR1 MNHEY, CDR2 SVGAGI. Trimming cost V 10 bases and J 4 bases; bases outside gene matches: 9. CDR3 residues: CATNDRDAYGYTF. The CDR3 DNA reads TGTGCCACGAACGACAGGGACGCCTATGGCTACACCTTC.

With respect to this clone: Other DNA variants within this sample encode the same CDR3. The chain has TRBV2 and TRBJ2-3, with TRBD2 matching over 7 bases. This CDR3 contains 15 residues. The V segment lost 11 bases and the J segment 6 bases; nucleotides outside the gene matches: 17. CDR1 and CDR2 from the germline V gene are SNHLY and FYNNEI. CDR3 region: CAFSGRERGGDTQYF. The CDR3 DNA sequence: TGTGCCTTTAGTGGGAGAGAGAGGGGAGGGGATACGCAGTATTTT. The whole variable domain, remainder taken from reference TRBV2 and TRBJ2-3, is EPEVTQTPSHQVTQMGQEVILRCVPISNHLYFYWYRQILGQKVEFLVSFYNNEISEKSEIFDDQFSVERPDGSNFTLKIRSTKLEDSAMYFCAFSGRERGGDTQYFGPGTRLTVL.

The V gene is TRBV10-3, the J gene TRBJ1-2; 7 nucleotides line up with TRBD1. The germline gives CDR1 ENHRY, CDR2 SYGVKD. The CDR3 length is 13 residues. After removal of 2 bases from V and 8 bases from J, the junction contained 5 bases not matched to a gene. CDR3 DNA: TGTGCCATCAGTGAGACAGGGGCGCGGGGCTACACCTTC. It encodes CAISETGARGYTF.

The chain links TRBV11-1 to TRBJ1-1, with 7 bases aligning to TRBD1. CDR1 and CDR2 (germline): SGHAT, FQDESV (reference sequence). V gave up 6 bases and J gave up 2 bases; unmatched junction bases: 6. This CDR3 has 14 residues. CDR3 nucleotides: TGTGCCAGCAGGATGGGACAGTTAAACACTGAAGCTTTCTTT. Translating gives CASRMGQLNTEAFF.

The chain uses TRBV19 and TRBJ1-1; unclear D gene. The CDR3 has 13 residues. V lost 6 bases to trimming and J lost 7 bases, with 15 bases between them. CDR1 is LNHDA and CDR2 is SQIVND in the germline V gene (reference sequence). The CDR3 region is CASSRRNSGEAFF. CDR3 coding DNA: TGTGCCAGTAGCCGTCGAAATTCAGGTGAAGCTTTCTTT.

This clone was picked up many times. The chain combines TRBV6-4 with TRBJ2-2; TRBD2 matches 7 bases. Germline values: CDR1 MRHNA, CDR2 SNTAGT. There are 13 residues in the CDR3. J was trimmed by 4 bases and V by 4 bases; bases with no gene match: 0. The CDR3 sequence is CASSGTSTGELFF. In nucleotides, the CDR3 is TGTGCCAGCAGTGGGACTAGCACCGGGGAGCTGTTTTTT.

The rearrangement joins TRBV19 to TRBJ1-1; a weak D match, TRBD1 (5 bases). Germline assignment: CDR1 LNHDA and CDR2 SQIVND (reference sequence). This CDR3 has 16 residues. V was cut by 2 bases and J by 4 bases, with 17 bases left in between. CDR3 loop: CASSIYIRGIGTEAFF. The CDR3 DNA sequence: TGTGCCAGTAGTATATATATCCGGGGGATTGGCACTGAAGCTTTCTTT.

The rearrangement uses TRBV2 and TRBJ2-5; 8 bases agree with TRBD2. V gave up 5 bases and J gave up 1 base; unmatched junction bases: 6. The V gene's germline CDR1 is SNHLY and CDR2 FYNNEI. CDR3 size: 15 residues. The CDR3 DNA is TGTGCCAGCAGTCAGGGCGGGGGGCTCCAAGAGACCCAGTACTTC. Its protein is CASSQGGGLQETQYF.

The chain joins TRBV28 to TRBJ1-1, with 7 nucleotides matching TRBD1. Losses at the gene ends were 10 bases for V and 5 bases for J; bases not matched to a gene: 16. CDR1 MDHEN and CDR2 SYDVKM come from the germline V gene. This CDR3 spans 15 amino acids. CDR3 nucleotide sequence: TGTGCCACCTACTCTGGACAGGTGGGCGGAACTGAAGCTTTCTTT. Amino acid sequence: CATYSGQVGGTEAFF.

This chain joins TRBV12-2 and TRBJ1-6. TRBV12-2 counts as a pseudogene. The CDR3 extends over 18 amino acids. The CDR3 bases are TGTGCAAGTCGTACCCAAGTTCCGGGAAGCTCCTATAATTCACCCCTCCACTTT. It translates to CASRTQVPGSSYNSPLHF.

V gene TRBV7-2 combines with J gene TRBJ1-5; 8 nucleotides line up with TRBD1. Germline CDR1 SGHTA, CDR2 FQGNSA. This CDR3 is 15 amino acids long. With V trimmed by 3 bases and J by 2 bases, 3 bases remained unmatched. CDR3 in amino acids: CASSFDRGGNQPQHF. The CDR3 nucleotides read TGTGCCAGCAGCTTTGACAGGGGTGGCAATCAGCCCCAGCATTTT.

The rearrangement uses TRBV29-1 and TRBJ1-1; D remains unclear. V lost 4 bases, J lost 5 bases, and 11 bases lay in between. CDR1 and CDR2 from the germline V gene are SQVTM and ANQGSEA. CDR3 length: 12 residues. In DNA, the CDR3 is TGCAGCGTTGCCGTAAGAGAAACTGAAGCTTTCTTT. Its translation is CSVAVRETEAFF.

The V call is TRBV15, the J call TRBJ2-7; D might be TRBD1 (6 bases). The CDR3 contains 15 residues. Trimming took 1 base from V and 2 from J, leaving 12 bases between them. Germline assignment: CDR1 LNHNV and CDR2 YYDKDF (reference sequence). The CDR3 region has the DNA TGTGCCACCAGCAGAGCGTTACAGGGAACCTACGAGCAGTACTTC. Protein: CATSRALQGTYEQYF.

The rearrangement uses TRBV10-1 and TRBJ2-3, with TRBD1 matching 9 bases. The junction had 5 bases not matched to a gene; V was cut back by 6 bases and J by 4 bases. Germline V CDR1 and CDR2: WNHNN, SYGVQD (reference sequence). The length of the CDR3 is 14 residues. The CDR3 bases are TGCGCCAGCAGGACAGGGGGATCCTCAGATACGCAGTATTTT. Amino acid sequence: CASRTGGSSDTQYF.

The chain joins TRBV11-1 to TRBJ1-2; no definite D call. Deletions cut 6 bases from V and 5 bases from J, with 13 bases between. This CDR3 has 13 amino acids. CDR1 is SGHAT, CDR2 FQDESV, per germline (reference sequence). CDR3 DNA sequence: TGTGCCAGCAGTCCGGACTCTTTGTATGGCTACACCTTC. Amino acids: CASSPDSLYGYTF. The whole variable domain, filled in from reference TRBV11-1 and TRBJ1-2, reads EAEVAQSPRYKITEKSQAVAFWCDPISGHATLYWYRQILGQGPELLVQFQDESVVDDSQLPKDRFSAERLKGVDSTLKIQPAELGDSAMYLCASSPDSLYGYTFGSGTRLTVV.

The chain employs TRBV5-4 and TRBJ2-7; tentative D call: TRBD2 (5 bases). CDR1 is SGHNT, CDR2 YYREEE, per germline (reference sequence). V was shortened by 4 bases and J by 6 bases, with 20 bases between the two germline ends. CDR3 length equals 15 residues. This chain's CDR3 is CASSVQSGSGREQYF. The CDR3 DNA sequence: TGTGCCAGCAGCGTTCAGAGCGGTTCCGGCCGCGAGCAGTACTTC.

This clone is a singleton in its sample. The rearrangement uses TRBV11-2 and TRBJ2-5; perhaps TRBD2 as D (5 bases). V was trimmed by 7 bases and J by 5 bases, leaving 23 bases between them. This CDR3 region has 16 residues. Germline loops: CDR1 SGHAT, CDR2 FQNNGV. CDR3 region: CASTLGGLASGETQYF. CDR3 DNA: TGTGCCAGCACTCTCGGAGGTCTAGCCAGTGGGGAGACCCAGTACTTC.